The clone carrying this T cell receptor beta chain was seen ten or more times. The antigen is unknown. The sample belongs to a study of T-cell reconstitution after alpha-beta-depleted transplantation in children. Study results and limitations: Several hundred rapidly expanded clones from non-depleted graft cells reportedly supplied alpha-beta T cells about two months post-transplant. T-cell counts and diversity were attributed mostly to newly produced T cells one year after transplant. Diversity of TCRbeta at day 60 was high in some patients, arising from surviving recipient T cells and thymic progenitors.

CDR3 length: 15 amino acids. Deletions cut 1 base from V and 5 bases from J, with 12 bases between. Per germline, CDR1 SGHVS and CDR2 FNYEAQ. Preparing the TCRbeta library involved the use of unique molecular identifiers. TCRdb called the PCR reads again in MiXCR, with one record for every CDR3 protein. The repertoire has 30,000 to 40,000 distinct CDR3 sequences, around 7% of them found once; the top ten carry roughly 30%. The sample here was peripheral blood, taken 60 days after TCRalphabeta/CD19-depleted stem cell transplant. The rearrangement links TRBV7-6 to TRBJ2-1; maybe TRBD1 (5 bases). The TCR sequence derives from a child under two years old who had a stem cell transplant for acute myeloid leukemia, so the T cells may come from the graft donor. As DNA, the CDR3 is TGTGCCAGCAGCTTAGATGACAGTGTTAACAATGAGCAGTTCTTC. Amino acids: CASSLDDSVNNEQFF.